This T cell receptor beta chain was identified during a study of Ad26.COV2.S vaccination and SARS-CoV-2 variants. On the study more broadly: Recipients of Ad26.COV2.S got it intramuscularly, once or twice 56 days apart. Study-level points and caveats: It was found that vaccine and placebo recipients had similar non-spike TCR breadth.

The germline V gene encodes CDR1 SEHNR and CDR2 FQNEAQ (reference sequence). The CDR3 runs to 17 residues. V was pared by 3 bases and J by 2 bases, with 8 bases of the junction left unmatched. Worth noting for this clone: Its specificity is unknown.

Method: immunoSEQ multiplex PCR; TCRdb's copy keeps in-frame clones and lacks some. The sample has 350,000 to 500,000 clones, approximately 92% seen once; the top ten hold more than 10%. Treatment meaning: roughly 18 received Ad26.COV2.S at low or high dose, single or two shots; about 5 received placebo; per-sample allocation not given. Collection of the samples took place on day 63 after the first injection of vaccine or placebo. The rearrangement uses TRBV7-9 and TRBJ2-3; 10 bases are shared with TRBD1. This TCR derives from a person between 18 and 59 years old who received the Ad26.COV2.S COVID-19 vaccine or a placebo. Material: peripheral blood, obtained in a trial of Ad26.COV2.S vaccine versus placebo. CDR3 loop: CASSFAPGQGTTDTQYF. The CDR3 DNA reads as TGTGCCAGCAGCTTTGCCCCGGGACAGGGGACCACAGATACGCAGTATTTT.